This T cell receptor (beta chain) was captured by sequencing in a study of blood T cells in healthy people across ages. Together with a sample-barcoded 5' primer, a J-beta primer mix was included in a second PCR lasting about 6 to 11 cycles. Each CDR3 protein gets one entry after TCRdb re-called the 5' RACE reads with MiXCR. The sample lists more than 600,000 distinct CDR3 sequences; 20% to 30% were seen once. CDR3 length equals 12 residues. Losses at the gene ends were 7 bases for V and 7 bases for J; bases not matched to a gene: 6. This sample was also put to use in a study of T cells of mothers and their children.

The source of this sequence is a boy younger than 18 in good health. Sample: blood. The chain has TRBV12-3 or TRBV12-4 and TRBJ2-5, with 7 bases identical to TRBD1. CDR3 residues: CASMNRGLTQYF. In DNA form, the CDR3 reads TGTGCCAGCATGAACAGGGGATTGACCCAGTACTTC.